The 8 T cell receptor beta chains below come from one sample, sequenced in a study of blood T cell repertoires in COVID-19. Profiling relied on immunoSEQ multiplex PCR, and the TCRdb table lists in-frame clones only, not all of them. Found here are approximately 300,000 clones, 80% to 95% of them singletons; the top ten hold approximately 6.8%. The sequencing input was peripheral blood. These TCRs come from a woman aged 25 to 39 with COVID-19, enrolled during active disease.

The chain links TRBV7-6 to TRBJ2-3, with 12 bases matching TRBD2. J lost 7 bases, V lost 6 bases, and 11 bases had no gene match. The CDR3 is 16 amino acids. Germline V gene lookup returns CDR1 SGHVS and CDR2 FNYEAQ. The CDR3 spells CASSDLAGGPRYTQYF. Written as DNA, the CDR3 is TGTGCCAGCAGTGACCTAGCGGGAGGGCCGCGGTATACGCAGTATTTT.

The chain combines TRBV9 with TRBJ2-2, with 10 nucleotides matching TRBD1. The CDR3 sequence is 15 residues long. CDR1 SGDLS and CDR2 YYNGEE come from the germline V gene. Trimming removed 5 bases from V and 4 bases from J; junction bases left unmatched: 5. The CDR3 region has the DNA TGTGCCAGCAGGCTGGGACAGGGGTTCACCGGGGAGCTGTTTTTT. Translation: CASRLGQGFTGELFF.

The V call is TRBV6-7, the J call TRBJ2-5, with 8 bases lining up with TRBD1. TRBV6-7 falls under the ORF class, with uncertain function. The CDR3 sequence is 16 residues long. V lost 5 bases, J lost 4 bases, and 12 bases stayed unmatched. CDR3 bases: TGTGCCAGCAGTCCTAGGGGCAGGGGGCAGGCAGAGACCCAGTACTTC. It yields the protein CASSPRGRGQAETQYF.

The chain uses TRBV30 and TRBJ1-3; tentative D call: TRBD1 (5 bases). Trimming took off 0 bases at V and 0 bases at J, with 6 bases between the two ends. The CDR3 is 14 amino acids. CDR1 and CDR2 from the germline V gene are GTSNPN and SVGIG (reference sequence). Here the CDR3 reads CAWSVDSSGNTIYF. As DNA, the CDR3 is TGTGCCTGGAGTGTAGACAGCTCTGGAAACACCATATATTTT.

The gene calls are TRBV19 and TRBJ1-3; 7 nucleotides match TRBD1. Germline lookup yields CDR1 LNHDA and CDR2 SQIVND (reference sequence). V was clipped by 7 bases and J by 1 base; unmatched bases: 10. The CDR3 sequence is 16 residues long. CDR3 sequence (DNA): TGTGCCAGTACCACAGGGGAAGTCCCTTCTGGAAACACCATATATTTT. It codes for CASTTGEVPSGNTIYF.

The CDR3 DNA reads TGTGCCAGCAGGGCCGACAGGGTTTCTGGAAACACCATATATTTT. Protein sequence: CASRADRVSGNTIYF. J is TRBJ1-3 and V is TRBV2; TRBD1 agrees at 7 bases. This CDR3 region has 15 residues. J was trimmed by 1 base and V by 6 bases; bases with no gene match: 6. Germline CDR1 SNHLY, CDR2 FYNNEI.

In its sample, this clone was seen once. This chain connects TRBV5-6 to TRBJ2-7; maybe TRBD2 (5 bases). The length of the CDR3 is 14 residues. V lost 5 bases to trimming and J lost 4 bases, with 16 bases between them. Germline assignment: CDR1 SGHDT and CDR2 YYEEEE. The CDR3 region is CASSPGTYPYEQYF. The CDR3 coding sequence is TGTGCCAGCAGTCCGGGAACTTATCCTTACGAGCAGTACTTC. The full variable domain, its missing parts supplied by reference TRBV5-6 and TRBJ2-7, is DAGVTQSPTHLIKTRGQQVTLRCSPKSGHDTVSWYQQALGQGPQFIFQYYEEEERQRGNFPDRFSGHQFPNYSSELNVNALLLGDSALYLCASSPGTYPYEQYFGPGTRLTVT.

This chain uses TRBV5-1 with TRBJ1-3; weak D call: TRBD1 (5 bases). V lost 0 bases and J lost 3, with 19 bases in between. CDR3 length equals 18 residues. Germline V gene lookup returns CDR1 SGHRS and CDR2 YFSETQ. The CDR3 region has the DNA TGCGCCAGCAGCTTGGAGGCGGTAGGGGTAATTGGTGGAAACACCATATATTTT. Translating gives CASSLEAVGVIGGNTIYF.